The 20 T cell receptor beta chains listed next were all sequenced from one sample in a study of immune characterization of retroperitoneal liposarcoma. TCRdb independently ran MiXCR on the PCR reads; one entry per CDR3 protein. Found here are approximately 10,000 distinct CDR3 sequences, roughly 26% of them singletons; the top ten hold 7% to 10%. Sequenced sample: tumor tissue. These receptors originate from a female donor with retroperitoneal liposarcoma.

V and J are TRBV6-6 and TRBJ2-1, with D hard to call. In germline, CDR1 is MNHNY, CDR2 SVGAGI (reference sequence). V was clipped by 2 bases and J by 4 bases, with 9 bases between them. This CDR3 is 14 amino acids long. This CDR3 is CASSYGVDYNEQFF. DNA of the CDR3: TGTGCCAGCAGTTACGGGGTGGATTACAATGAGCAGTTCTTC.

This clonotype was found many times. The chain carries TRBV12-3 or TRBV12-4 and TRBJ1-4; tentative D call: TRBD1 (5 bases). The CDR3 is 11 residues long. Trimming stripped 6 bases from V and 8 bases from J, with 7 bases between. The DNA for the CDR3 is TGTGCCAGCAGACAGGACGAAAAACTGTTTTTT. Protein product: CASRQDEKLFF.

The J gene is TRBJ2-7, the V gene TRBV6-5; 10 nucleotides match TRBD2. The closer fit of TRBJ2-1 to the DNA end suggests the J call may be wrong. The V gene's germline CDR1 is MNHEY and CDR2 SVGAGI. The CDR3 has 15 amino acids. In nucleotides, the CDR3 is TGTGCCAGCAGTGAGTTAGCGGGAGGTAGCAATGAGCAGTTCTTC. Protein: CASSELAGGSNEQFF.

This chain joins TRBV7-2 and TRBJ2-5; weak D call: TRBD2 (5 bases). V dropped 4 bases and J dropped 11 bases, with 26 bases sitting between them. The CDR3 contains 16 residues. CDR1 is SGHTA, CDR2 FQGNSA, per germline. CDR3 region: CASSWTQWSSYNEQYF. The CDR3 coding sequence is TGTGCCAGCAGCTGGACTCAATGGAGCTCCTACAATGAGCAGTACTTC.

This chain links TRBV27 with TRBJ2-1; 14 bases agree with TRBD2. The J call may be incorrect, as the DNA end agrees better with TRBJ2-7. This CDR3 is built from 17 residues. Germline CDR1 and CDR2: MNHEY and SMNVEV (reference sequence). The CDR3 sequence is CASRPGTSGRANYEQYF. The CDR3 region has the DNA TGTGCCAGCAGACCAGGGACTAGCGGGAGAGCAAACTACGAGCAGTACTTC.

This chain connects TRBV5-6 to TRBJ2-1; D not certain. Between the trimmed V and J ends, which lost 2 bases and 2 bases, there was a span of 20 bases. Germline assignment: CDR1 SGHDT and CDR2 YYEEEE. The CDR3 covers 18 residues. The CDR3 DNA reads TGTGCCAGCAGCTTCCGGTTACCGGGCCCCGCCGCCTACAATGAGCAGTTCTTC. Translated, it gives CASSFRLPGPAAYNEQFF.

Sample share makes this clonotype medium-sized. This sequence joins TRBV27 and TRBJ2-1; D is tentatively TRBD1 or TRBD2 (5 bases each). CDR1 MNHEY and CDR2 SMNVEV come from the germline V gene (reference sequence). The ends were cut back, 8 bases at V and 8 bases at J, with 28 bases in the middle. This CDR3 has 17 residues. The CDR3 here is CASGRDLRTASDDEQFF. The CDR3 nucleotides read TGTGCCAGCGGCAGGGACCTCCGGACCGCCAGTGACGATGAGCAGTTCTTC.

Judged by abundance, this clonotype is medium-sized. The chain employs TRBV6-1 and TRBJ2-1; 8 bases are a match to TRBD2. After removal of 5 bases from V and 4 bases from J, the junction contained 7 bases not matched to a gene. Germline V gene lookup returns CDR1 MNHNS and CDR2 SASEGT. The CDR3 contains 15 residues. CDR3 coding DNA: TGTGCCAGCAGTTCCCCGACTAGCGATTACAATGAGCAGTTCTTC. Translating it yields CASSSPTSDYNEQFF.

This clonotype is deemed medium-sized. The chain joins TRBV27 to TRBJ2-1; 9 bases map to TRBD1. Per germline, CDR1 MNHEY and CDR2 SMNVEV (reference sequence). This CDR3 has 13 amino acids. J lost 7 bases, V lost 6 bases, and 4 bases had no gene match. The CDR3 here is CASRQGAGNEQFF. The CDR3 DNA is TGTGCCAGCAGACAGGGGGCGGGGAATGAGCAGTTCTTC.

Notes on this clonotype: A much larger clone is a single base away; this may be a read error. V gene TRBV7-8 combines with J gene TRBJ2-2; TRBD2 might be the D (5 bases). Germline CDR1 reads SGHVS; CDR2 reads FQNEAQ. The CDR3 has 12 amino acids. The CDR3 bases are TGTGCCAGCAGCCCTCTTACCGGGGAGCTGTGTTTT. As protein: CASSPLTGELCF.

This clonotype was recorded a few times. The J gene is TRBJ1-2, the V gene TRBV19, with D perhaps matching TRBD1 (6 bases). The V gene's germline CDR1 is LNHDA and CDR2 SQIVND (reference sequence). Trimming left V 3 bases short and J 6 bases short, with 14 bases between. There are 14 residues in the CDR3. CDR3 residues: CASSMAQDRNGYTF. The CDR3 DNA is TGTGCCAGTAGTATGGCCCAGGACAGAAATGGCTACACCTTC.

CDR3 coding DNA: TGTGCCAGCAGTACCCCGGGACTAGCGGGGATTGTTGAGCAGTACTTC. The encoded protein is CASSTPGLAGIVEQYF. The chain couples TRBV12-3 or TRBV12-4 to TRBJ2-5; 13 nucleotides agree with TRBD2. Germline trimming cut 5 bases from V and 11 bases from J; bases unmatched to any gene: 14. The CDR3 is 16 amino acids.

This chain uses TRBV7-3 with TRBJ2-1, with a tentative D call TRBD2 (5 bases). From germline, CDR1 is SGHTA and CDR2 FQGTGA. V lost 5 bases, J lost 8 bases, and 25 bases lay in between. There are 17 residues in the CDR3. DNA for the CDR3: TGTGCCAGCAGCCCCCCCGGGGAAGGCGCCCCAAGGGATGAGCAGTTCTTC. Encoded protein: CASSPPGEGAPRDEQFF.

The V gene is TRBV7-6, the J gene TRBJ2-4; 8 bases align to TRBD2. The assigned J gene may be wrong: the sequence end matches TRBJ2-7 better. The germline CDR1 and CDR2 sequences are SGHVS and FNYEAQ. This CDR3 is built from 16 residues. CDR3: CASSLRGSGVYYEQYF. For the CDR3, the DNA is TGTGCCAGCAGCTTAAGGGGTAGCGGGGTCTACTACGAGCAGTACTTC.

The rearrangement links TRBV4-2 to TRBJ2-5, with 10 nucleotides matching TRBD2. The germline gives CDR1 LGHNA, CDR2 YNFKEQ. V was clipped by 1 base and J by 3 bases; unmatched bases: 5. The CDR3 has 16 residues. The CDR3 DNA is TGTGCCAGCAGCCAAGGAGCAGCGGGAGGGGAAGAGACCCAGTACTTC. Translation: CASSQGAAGGEETQYF.

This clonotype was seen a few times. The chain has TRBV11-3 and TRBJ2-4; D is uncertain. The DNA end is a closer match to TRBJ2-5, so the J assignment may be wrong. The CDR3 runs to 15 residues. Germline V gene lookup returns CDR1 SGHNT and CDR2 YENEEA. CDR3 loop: CASSLGVSEWETQYF. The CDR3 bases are TGTGCCAGCAGCTTAGGGGTATCGGAGTGGGAGACCCAGTACTTC.

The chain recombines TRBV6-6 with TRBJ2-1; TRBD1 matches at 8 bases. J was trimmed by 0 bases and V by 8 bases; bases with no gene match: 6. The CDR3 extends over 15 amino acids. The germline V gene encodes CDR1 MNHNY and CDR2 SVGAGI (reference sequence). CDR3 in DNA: TGTGCCAGCGACAGACAGGGGAGCTCCTACAATGAGCAGTTCTTC. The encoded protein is CASDRQGSSYNEQFF.

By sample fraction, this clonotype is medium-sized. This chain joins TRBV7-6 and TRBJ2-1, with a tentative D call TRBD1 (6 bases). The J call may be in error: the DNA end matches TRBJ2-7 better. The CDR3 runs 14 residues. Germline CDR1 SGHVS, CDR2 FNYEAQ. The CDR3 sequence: CASSLGAGANEQYF. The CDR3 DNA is TGTGCCAGCAGCTTGGGGGCAGGGGCAAACGAGCAGTACTTC.

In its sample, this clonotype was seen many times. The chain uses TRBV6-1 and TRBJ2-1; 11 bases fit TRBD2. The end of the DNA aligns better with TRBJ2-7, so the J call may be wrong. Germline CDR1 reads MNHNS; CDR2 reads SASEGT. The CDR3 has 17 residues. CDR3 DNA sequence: TGTGCCAGCAGTGAAGCTGGCGGGCTAGCGGGAGGCAATGAGCAGTACTTC. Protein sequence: CASSEAGGLAGGNEQYF.

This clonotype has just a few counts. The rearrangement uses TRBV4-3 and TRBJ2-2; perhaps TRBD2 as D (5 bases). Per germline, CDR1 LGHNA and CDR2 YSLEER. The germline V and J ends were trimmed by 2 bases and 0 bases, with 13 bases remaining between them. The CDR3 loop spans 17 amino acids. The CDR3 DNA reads TGCGCCAGCAGCCAAATACGGGAACTTGCGAACACCGGGGAGCTGTTTTTT. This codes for CASSQIRELANTGELFF.